This is a list of T cell receptor beta chains from one sample in a study of control samples from healthy donors and cancer patients. Produced via immunoSEQ multiplex PCR; TCRdb's table is partial and in-frame only. The sample yields about 160,000 clones, about 94% seen once. The sequenced sample was blood. The receptors here all came from a woman in her thirties or forties in good health. The CDR3 runs from the conserved cysteine through the conserved F or W. The D gene is left open where the match is weak. Size is stated for part of the rows, as once, few or many counts, or as a class when the clone is expanded.

.,TRBJ1-2,TRBV6-6,.,TGTGCCAGCAGTCCGACGGTGGGGGATTCCTATGGCTACACCTTC,CASSPTVGDSYGYTF
.,TRBJ1-4,TRBV5-1,.,TGCGCCAGCAGTTTAGGGGGACGGGGGAATGAAAAACTGTTTTTT,CASSLGGRGNEKLFF
TRBD1,TRBJ1-4,TRBV13,once,TGTGCCAGCAGCAGACAGGGGACTAATGAAAAACTGTTTTTT,CASSRQGTNEKLFF
TRBD1,TRBJ1-5,TRBV12-3/TRBV12-4,.,TGTGCCAGCAGCTCAGACAGGGTATTGCCCCAGCATTTT,CASSSDRVLPQHF
.,TRBJ1-4,TRBV7-9,.,TGTGCCAGCAGCTTAGGGTCAGGGAGTAATGAAAAACTGTTTTTT,CASSLGSGSNEKLFF
TRBD2,TRBJ2-2,TRBV29-1,.,TGCAGCTCGAAAGGGACTAGCGGGGGGTTTACCGGGGAGCTGTTTTTT,CSSKGTSGGFTGELFF
.,TRBJ1-4,TRBV30,once,TGTGCCTGGAGTGTATCAGGGTTTGGTGAAAAACTGTTTTTT,CAWSVSGFGEKLFF
TRBD2,TRBJ2-3,TRBV10-3,.,TGTGCCATCAGTGAGTATGCTAGCGGGAGCTCAGATACGCAGTATTTT,CAISEYASGSSDTQYF
.,TRBJ2-2,TRBV3-1/TRBV3-2,.,TGTGCCAGCAGCCACCACACCGGGGAGCTGTTTTTT,CASSHHTGELFF
TRBD1,TRBJ1-5,TRBV2,.,TGTGCCAGCAGTGAGATGGGACAGGGCCTCAATCAGCCCCAGCATTTT,CASSEMGQGLNQPQHF
TRBD2,TRBJ2-5,TRBV7-3,.,TGTGCCAGCAGCTCCGACAGCGGGGGGACCCAGTACTTC,CASSSDSGGTQYF
.,TRBJ1-1,TRBV11-2,.,TGTGCCAGCAGCTTACAGACCGGGAGGACTGAAGCTTTCTTT,CASSLQTGRTEAFF
.,TRBJ1-1,TRBV7-9,.,TGTGCCAGCAGCTTCCCTCCGGACAGAAAAGCTTTCTTT,CASSFPPDRKAFF
TRBD1,TRBJ1-1,TRBV29-1,.,TGCAGCGTTTGTTCAGGGGGGGGGACTGAAGCTTTCTTT,CSVCSGGGTEAFF
TRBD1,TRBJ1-6,TRBV19,.,TGTGCCAGTAGTTACCGGGACAGAGTCTATAATTCACCCCTCCACTTT,CASSYRDRVYNSPLHF
.,TRBJ1-3,TRBV7-2,few,TGTGCCAGCAGCCTTGGACCGGGTGGAAACACCATATATTTT,CASSLGPGGNTIYF
TRBD2,TRBJ2-1,TRBV5-1,.,TGCGCCAGCAGCTTGGGACTAGCGGGGGGGTTGGAGCAGTTCTTC,CASSLGLAGGLEQFF
TRBD1,TRBJ1-1,TRBV6-2/TRBV6-3,.,TGTGCCAGCAGTCGATGGACAGGACCGAACACTGAAGCTTTCTTT,CASSRWTGPNTEAFF
TRBD2,TRBJ2-1,TRBV13,.,TGTGCCAGCAGCCAGGAGGGCGGCGGGAGGGGGAATGAGCAGTTCTTC,CASSQEGGGRGNEQFF
.,TRBJ1-6,TRBV2,.,TGTGCCAGCAGTGCCTCAAGCTCCTATAATTCACCCCTCCACTTT,CASSASSSYNSPLHF
.,TRBJ2-6,TRBV5-6,.,TGTGCCAGCAGAGCCGGAAGGGCCAACGTCCTGACTTTC,CASRAGRANVLTF
TRBD2,TRBJ2-7,TRBV5-1,.,TGCGCCAGCAGCCCCCGGCGGGAGGACTACGAGCAGTACTTC,CASSPRREDYEQYF
TRBD2,TRBJ2-3,TRBV7-2,once,TGTGCCAGCAGCTTAGTAAAACTCCGGCGGGGGGGCACAGATACGCAGTATTTT,CASSLVKLRRGGTDTQYF
.,TRBJ2-2,TRBV28,.,TGTGCCAGCAGGCCTCCACGGACTGGACCGAACACCGGGGAGCTGTTTTTT,CASRPPRTGPNTGELFF
TRBD1,TRBJ1-5,TRBV5-4,.,TGTGCCAGCAGCCAAAGACAGGGGATTCAGCCCCAGCATTTT,CASSQRQGIQPQHF
.,TRBJ2-5,TRBV5-1,.,TGCGCCAGCAGCTCAGTTTCGGGAGAGACCCAGTACTTC,CASSSVSGETQYF
.,TRBJ2-3,TRBV7-9,.,TGTGCCAGCGGTAGGGAGGTCGTCACAGATACGCAGTATTTT,CASGREVVTDTQYF
.,TRBJ2-2,TRBV5-4,.,TGTGCCAGCAGCTTGGGCGGCCCTTCGAACACCGGGGAGCTGTTTTTT,CASSLGGPSNTGELFF
.,TRBJ1-1,TRBV6-6,few,TGTGCCAGCAGTTACTATGCGAACACTGAAGCTTTCTTT,CASSYYANTEAFF
TRBD2,TRBJ2-1,TRBV7-2,.,TGTGCCAGCAGCTTTCGGCGGGGGAGCTCCTACAATGAGCAGTTCTTC,CASSFRRGSSYNEQFF
.,TRBJ1-1,TRBV15,.,TGTGCCACCAGCAGGCCCACCGGGGGGCTTAACACTGAAGCTTTCTTT,CATSRPTGGLNTEAFF
.,TRBJ1-2,TRBV7-9,.,TGTGCCAGCAGCTCCTCTCCCGGGAGAAGAGAAGGCTACACCTTC,CASSSSPGRREGYTF